This entry lists 32 T cell receptor beta chains sequenced from one sample in a study of human T cells and chemical hapten exposure. TCRdb re-derived calls from the RACE reads in MiXCR, one entry per CDR3 protein. The data contain about 120,000 distinct CDR3 sequences, 12% of them singletons. The time point is: patch test 1, 2 weeks after DPC sensitization. Treatment in this sample: therapeutic diphenylcyclopropenone sensitization with weekly scalp DPC. The sample was whole blood, taken in connection with sensitization to the hapten diphenylcyclopropenone (DPC). These receptor sequences come from a woman aged 50 to 60 with alopecia areata. Some clones in this sample may be carry-over from other donors' samples.

The chain joins TRBV29-1 to TRBJ2-3, with D perhaps TRBD1 or TRBD2 (5 bases each). V was trimmed by 3 bases and J by 5 bases, leaving 12 bases between them. Germline V gives CDR1 SQVTM, CDR2 ANQGSEA. The CDR3 runs to 13 residues. For the CDR3, the DNA is TGCAGCGTTGAGGGGGTATCTTTAGATACGCAGTATTTT. Translation gives CSVEGVSLDTQYF.

With regard to this clonotype: One junction end disagrees with the germline gene, perhaps due to a read error. V is TRBV28 and J is TRBJ2-7; tentative D call: TRBD1 (6 bases). Germline V gene lookup returns CDR1 MDHEN and CDR2 SYDVKM. This CDR3 has 12 amino acids. The CDR3 here is CTSSVTGYEQYF. The CDR3 region has the DNA TGTACCAGCAGTGTAACAGGGTACGAGCAGTACTTC.

This chain links TRBV5-1 with TRBJ2-3, with a weak D call TRBD1 (6 bases). There are 15 residues in the CDR3. CDR1 and CDR2 (germline): SGHRS, YFSETQ. Trimming removed 3 bases at V and 3 bases at J, with 14 bases between. The CDR3 here is CASSSPTGTTDTQYF. In DNA, the CDR3 is TGCGCCAGCAGCTCGCCCACCGGGACAACAGATACGCAGTATTTT. Based on the CDR3 plus reference TRBV5-1 and TRBJ2-3, the full variable domain is KAGVTQTPRYLIKTRGQQVTLSCSPISGHRSVSWYQQTPGQGLQFLFEYFSETQRNKGNFPGRFSGRQFSNSRSEMNVSTLELGDSALYLCASSSPTGTTDTQYFGPGTRLTVL.

This clonotype was seen many times. This CDR3 is CSVEGQGATQYF. As DNA, the CDR3 is TGCAGCGTTGAGGGACAGGGAGCGACCCAGTACTTC. The rearrangement joins TRBV29-1 to TRBJ2-5, with 9 positions matching TRBD1. The CDR3 loop spans 12 amino acids. The V gene's germline CDR1 is SQVTM and CDR2 ANQGSEA. V lost 3 bases to trimming and J lost 7 bases; unmatched junction nucleotides: 3.

This clonotype occurred a few times. The DNA of the CDR3 is TGTGCCAGCACCTTAGGACAGATCCCTGAAGCTTTCTTT. Amino acids: CASTLGQIPEAFF. The chain combines TRBV12-3 or TRBV12-4 with TRBJ1-1; possible D gene TRBD1, 6 bases. This CDR3 has 13 residues. V was trimmed by 7 bases and J by 6 bases, leaving 15 bases between them.

This clonotype was seen many times. This chain uses TRBV5-1 with TRBJ1-2; possible D gene TRBD1, 5 bases. Germline lookup yields CDR1 SGHRS and CDR2 YFSETQ. The CDR3 has 14 residues. The V gene lost 4 bases and the J gene lost 2 bases, with 12 bases spanning the gap. The CDR3 DNA sequence: TGCGCCAGCAGCCCATCGACAGAAAACTATGGCTACACCTTC. Protein: CASSPSTENYGYTF. Supplemented by reference TRBV5-1 and TRBJ1-2, the full variable domain reads KAGVTQTPRYLIKTRGQQVTLSCSPISGHRSVSWYQQTPGQGLQFLFEYFSETQRNKGNFPGRFSGRQFSNSRSEMNVSTLELGDSALYLCASSPSTENYGYTFGSGTRLTVV.

This clonotype came up many times. The CDR3 loop reads CASSLVWGQDYYGYTF. The CDR3 bases are TGTGCCAGCAGCTTAGTCTGGGGACAGGACTACTATGGCTACACCTTC. The rearrangement links TRBV7-2 to TRBJ1-2; 8 bases map to TRBD1. J was trimmed by 3 bases and V by 1 base; bases with no gene match: 7. The CDR3 contains 16 residues. Germline V gene sequence: CDR1 SGHTA, CDR2 FQGNSA.

This clonotype was picked up many times. V is TRBV27 and J is TRBJ2-5, with 9 bases identical to TRBD1. The V segment lost 5 bases and the J segment 5 bases; nucleotides outside the gene matches: 9. Germline V gene sequence: CDR1 MNHEY, CDR2 SMNVEV (reference sequence). The CDR3 is 15 amino acids. CDR3 sequence (DNA): TGTGCCAGCAGTCCCGACGACAGGGGGAGGGAGACCCAGTACTTC. This sequence encodes CASSPDDRGRETQYF.

This clonotype was counted only a few times. The genes are TRBV7-2 and TRBJ2-6; 10 positions match TRBD1. The CDR3 has 16 residues. The junction had 2 bases not matched to a gene; V was cut back by 1 base and J by 5 bases. Germline V gene sequence: CDR1 SGHTA, CDR2 FQGNSA. CDR3 sequence: CASSLGDRGRANVLTF. DNA for the CDR3: TGTGCCAGCAGCTTAGGGGACAGGGGCAGGGCCAACGTCCTGACTTTC.

The V gene is TRBV7-8, the J gene TRBJ2-7; 7 bases agree with TRBD1. Germline V gene sequence: CDR1 SGHVS, CDR2 FQNEAQ. V lost 5 bases, J lost 5 bases, and 9 bases stayed unmatched. The CDR3 runs to 14 residues. The CDR3 region has the DNA TGTGCCAGCAGCACAAGACAGGGTCAGCACGAGCAGTACTTC. Translating it yields CASSTRQGQHEQYF.

The rearrangement uses TRBV7-2 and TRBJ1-1, with no clear D. This CDR3 spans 17 amino acids. Germline V gives CDR1 SGHTA, CDR2 FQGNSA. The germline V and J ends were trimmed by 3 bases and 1 base, with 18 bases remaining between them. The CDR3: CASSFRGPSWANTEAFF. Written as DNA, the CDR3 is TGTGCCAGCAGCTTTCGAGGGCCCTCATGGGCGAACACTGAAGCTTTCTTT.

This clonotype was counted many times. The chain uses TRBV12-5 and TRBJ2-1; the D call may be TRBD1 or TRBD2 (6 bases each). V was clipped by 2 bases and J by 2 bases, with 10 bases between them. The CDR3 contains 15 residues. From germline, CDR1 is LGHNT and CDR2 FRNRAP. The CDR3 coding sequence is TGTGCTAGTGGTTTGCAGGGGACTGCCTACAATGAGCAGTTCTTC. Its translation: CASGLQGTAYNEQFF.

This clonotype was counted a few times. V gene TRBV7-6 combines with J gene TRBJ2-5; 9 nucleotides line up with TRBD2. Germline loops: CDR1 SGHVS, CDR2 FNYEAQ. This CDR3 has 17 residues. Trimming cost V 4 bases and J 1 base; bases outside gene matches: 10. The chain's CDR3 is CASSSTGTSRFQETQYF. CDR3 nucleotides: TGTGCCAGCAGCTCGACGGGGACTAGCAGATTCCAAGAGACCCAGTACTTC.

In its sample, this clonotype was seen many times. The rearrangement joins TRBV29-1 to TRBJ2-7; 9 bases match TRBD1. V lost 6 bases to trimming and J lost 3 bases; unmatched junction nucleotides: 6. Germline loops: CDR1 SQVTM, CDR2 ANQGSEA. The CDR3 totals 13 residues. The CDR3 loop is CSVAGTGHYEQYF. Written as DNA, the CDR3 is TGCAGCGTCGCCGGGACAGGGCACTACGAGCAGTACTTC.

The sample holds many counts of this clonotype. V is TRBV20-1 and J is TRBJ1-5; TRBD1 is a possible D gene (5 bases). Trimming removed 1 base at V and 1 base at J, with 17 bases between. CDR1 is DFQATT and CDR2 is SNEGSKA in the germline V gene (reference sequence). The CDR3 is made up of 17 amino acids. CDR3 amino acids: CSARAGAGVMSNQPQHF. In DNA, the CDR3 is TGCAGTGCTAGAGCCGGGGCCGGCGTTATGAGCAATCAGCCCCAGCATTTT.

This clonotype appeared a few times. The chain has TRBV28 and TRBJ2-7; no clear D gene. This CDR3 is built from 12 residues. The V and J ends lost 6 bases and 3 bases respectively, with 9 bases between them. CDR1 MDHEN and CDR2 SYDVKM come from the germline V gene. CDR3 sequence: CASRQTGYEQYF. In DNA form, the CDR3 reads TGTGCCAGCAGACAGACGGGCTACGAGCAGTACTTC. Looking up the rest from reference TRBV28 and TRBJ2-7 gives the full variable domain: DVKVTQSSRYLVKRTGEKVFLECVQDMDHENMFWYRQDPGLGLRLIYFSYDVKMKEKGDIPEGYSVSREKKERFSLILESASTNQTSMYLCASRQTGYEQYFGPGTRLTVT.

This clonotype was counted many times. The V gene is TRBV28, the J gene TRBJ2-1; D possibly matches TRBD1 or TRBD2 (6 bases each). With 5 bases removed from V and 3 bases from J, the gap between germline ends came to 17 bases. The CDR3 runs to 16 residues. The germline V gene encodes CDR1 MDHEN and CDR2 SYDVKM. The CDR3 DNA reads as TGTGCCAGCAGTGAGCTTGAGGGGGGTGACTACAATGAGCAGTTCTTC. Its translation: CASSELEGGDYNEQFF.

This clonotype was seen a handful of times. This chain links TRBV2 with TRBJ2-5, with 11 bases that match TRBD1. Trimming removed 7 bases from V and 1 base from J; junction bases left unmatched: 5. The germline V gene has CDR1 SNHLY and CDR2 FYNNEI. The CDR3 runs to 15 residues. CDR3 sequence: CASNRDRGFQETQYF. The CDR3, as DNA: TGTGCCAGCAACCGGGACAGGGGGTTCCAAGAGACCCAGTACTTC.

The chain uses TRBV7-6 and TRBJ2-3; TRBD2 matches 8 bases. V trimming: 2 bases; J trimming: 3 bases; junction bases outside the gene matches: 7. The CDR3 sequence is 16 residues long. CDR1 and CDR2 from the germline V gene are SGHVS and FNYEAQ. CDR3 sequence: CASSLSPGLGTDTQYF. The CDR3 DNA sequence: TGTGCCAGCAGCTTATCCCCGGGACTAGGGACAGATACGCAGTATTTT.

This clonotype turned up a few times. V gene TRBV5-1 combines with J gene TRBJ2-2; TRBD2 agrees at 9 bases. The CDR3 loop spans 16 amino acids. Germline V lookup: CDR1 SGHRS, CDR2 YFSETQ. Losses at the gene ends were 4 bases for V and 3 bases for J; bases not matched to a gene: 7. In nucleotides, the CDR3 is TGCGCCAGCAGCCCCTGGGTAGCGGGGGACACCGGGGAGCTGTTTTTT. Translated, it gives CASSPWVAGDTGELFF.

The chain is built from TRBV5-4 and TRBJ2-1, with D perhaps matching TRBD1 or TRBD2 (5 bases each). The length of the CDR3 is 14 residues. Trimming stripped 3 bases from V and 5 bases from J, with 12 bases between. From germline, CDR1 is SGHNT and CDR2 YYREEE (reference sequence). The CDR3 is CASSSPRGDNEQFF. As DNA, the CDR3 is TGTGCCAGCAGCTCACCCCGAGGGGACAATGAGCAGTTCTTC.

This clonotype was seen a few times. This CDR3 reads CASSFAPPFHGYTF. The CDR3 nucleotides are TGTGCCAGCAGCTTCGCTCCCCCCTTCCATGGCTACACCTTC. The chain employs TRBV12-3 or TRBV12-4 and TRBJ1-2; no reliable D call. The V gene lost 6 bases and the J gene lost 6 bases, with 17 bases spanning the gap. This CDR3 comprises 14 residues.

This sequence joins TRBV12-3 or TRBV12-4 and TRBJ1-2; D is possibly TRBD1 (5 bases). V lost 1 base and J lost 4, with 13 bases in between. The CDR3 is 15 residues long. CDR3: CASSLGRGLPYGYTF. CDR3 DNA sequence: TGTGCCAGCAGTTTAGGGCGGGGGTTGCCCTATGGCTACACCTTC.

This clonotype was observed at least ten times. The chain combines TRBV12-3 or TRBV12-4 with TRBJ1-1; TRBD1 might be the D (5 bases). Trimming removed 6 bases from V and 1 base from J, with 12 bases in between. This CDR3 has 14 amino acids. CDR3 sequence: CASRIRGKNTEAFF. The CDR3 DNA reads as TGTGCCAGCAGAATTAGGGGCAAGAACACTGAAGCTTTCTTT.

This clonotype was counted a few times. The chain carries TRBV12-3 or TRBV12-4 and TRBJ2-1; weak D call: TRBD1 (6 bases). This CDR3 spans 15 amino acids. Trimming removed 5 bases from V and 5 bases from J, with 16 bases in between. CDR3 sequence: CASSKQGLSDNEQFF. The CDR3 DNA is TGTGCCAGCAGTAAACAGGGTCTCTCTGACAATGAGCAGTTCTTC.

The sample holds many counts of this clonotype. V is TRBV7-6 and J is TRBJ2-1; TRBD1 might be the D (5 bases). Germline V gene lookup returns CDR1 SGHVS and CDR2 FNYEAQ. The CDR3 totals 11 residues. Deletions cut 4 bases from V and 10 bases from J, with 8 bases between. The CDR3 DNA reads TGTGCCAGCAGCTGGGGCGAGGAGCAGTTCTTC. This encodes CASSWGEEQFF.

In its sample, this clonotype was seen a few times. The J gene is TRBJ2-2, the V gene TRBV7-9; D may match TRBD1 or TRBD2 (5 bases each). This CDR3 has 14 residues. CDR1 SEHNR and CDR2 FQNEAQ come from the germline V gene (reference sequence). The V and J ends lost 4 bases and 4 bases respectively, with 10 bases between them. The CDR3 coding sequence is TGTGCCAGCAGCTCCAAGGGACCCACCGGGGAGCTGTTTTTT. This sequence encodes CASSSKGPTGELFF.

The CDR3 sequence is CASSLAASDDVQYF. DNA for the CDR3: TGTGCCAGCAGCTTGGCGGCTAGTGATGACGTGCAGTACTTC. The gene calls are TRBV5-4 and TRBJ2-7; D uncertain. This CDR3 has 14 residues. V was cut by 0 bases and J by 9 bases, with 16 bases left in between. Germline CDR1 is SGHNT and CDR2 is YYREEE (reference sequence).

In this sample, this clonotype turned up a few times. Here the CDR3 DNA reads TGTGCCAGCACCAAGGGGGATTTAGGAGCCCAGTTCTTC. Translating gives CASTKGDLGAQFF. V is TRBV12-3 or TRBV12-4 and J is TRBJ2-1, with D possibly being TRBD1 (6 bases). The V gene lost 7 bases and the J gene lost 13 bases, with 20 bases spanning the gap. The CDR3 loop spans 13 amino acids.

J is TRBJ2-7 and V is TRBV10-3; D may be TRBD2 (6 bases). Trimming shortened V by 4 bases and J by 3 bases, and 16 bases separated the two germline ends. This CDR3 contains 15 residues. CDR1 is ENHRY, CDR2 SYGVKD, per germline. The CDR3 sequence: CAISGDVGSSYEQYF. In DNA form, the CDR3 reads TGTGCCATCAGTGGCGATGTCGGGAGTAGCTACGAGCAGTACTTC.

This clonotype was observed at least ten times. This sequence joins TRBV2 and TRBJ1-5, with a weak D call TRBD1 (6 bases). Trimming removed 11 bases at V and 1 base at J, with 12 bases between. Germline V gene lookup returns CDR1 SNHLY and CDR2 FYNNEI. The CDR3 totals 13 residues. The CDR3 sequence: CAGGQQSNQPQHF. DNA for the CDR3: TGTGCCGGGGGACAACAGAGCAATCAGCCCCAGCATTTT.

J is TRBJ2-4 and V is TRBV10-1; weak D call: TRBD2 (6 bases). CDR3 length equals 15 residues. The germline CDR1 and CDR2 sequences are WNHNN and SYGVQD (reference sequence). V gave up 6 bases and J gave up 1 base, with 13 bases separating them. The CDR3 loop reads CASRDLSGAKNIQYF. The CDR3 nucleotides read TGCGCCAGCAGAGACCTAAGCGGGGCCAAAAACATTCAGTACTTC.